This passage covers 20 T cell receptor beta chains from one sample sequenced in a study of chemoradiotherapy in HPV16-positive cancers. Assay: immunoSEQ multiplex PCR; the TCRdb copy retains only in-frame clones and omits some. This table holds some 10,000 clones, about 82% found once. The sample in question was blood, obtained from a patient who underwent chemoradiotherapy. These receptors came from a human donor with HPV-associated anogenital cancer.

The chain uses TRBV7-2 and TRBJ1-6; D might be TRBD1 (6 bases). This CDR3 region has 14 residues. V dropped 4 bases and J dropped 10 bases, with 14 bases sitting between them. Germline V CDR1 and CDR2: SGHTA, FQGNSA. The CDR3 protein is CASSSVGGRSPLHF. CDR3 DNA sequence: TGTGCCAGCAGCTCCGTAGGGGGTAGGTCACCCCTCCACTTT.

The CDR3 sequence is CASSPGGIRTDTQYF. CDR3 DNA: TGTGCCAGCAGCCCCGGGGGGATCCGCACAGATACGCAGTATTTT. This sequence joins TRBV7-2 and TRBJ2-3; 7 bases are shared with TRBD2. The CDR3 contains 15 residues. V was pared by 5 bases and J by 1 base, with 6 bases of the junction left unmatched. Germline V gene lookup returns CDR1 SGHTA and CDR2 FQGNSA.

The chain has TRBV18 and TRBJ2-2, with D possibly TRBD2 on 5 matching bases. CDR3 length equals 14 residues. From germline, CDR1 is KGHSH and CDR2 LQKENI. V dropped 6 bases and J dropped 5 bases, with 13 bases sitting between them. The CDR3 DNA follows: TGTGCCAGCTCGAACAAGGGCGGGACCGGGGAGCTGTTTTTT. This sequence encodes CASSNKGGTGELFF.

This chain uses TRBV30 with TRBJ2-3; either TRBD1 or TRBD2 may supply D (5 bases each). CDR1 is GTSNPN, CDR2 SVGIG, per germline (reference sequence). CDR3 length: 10 amino acids. V lost 8 bases and J lost 8, with 11 bases in between. Written as DNA, the CDR3 is TGTGCCGTCGGGACCCTTACGCAGTATTTT. As protein: CAVGTLTQYF.

The chain joins TRBV7-9 to TRBJ1-1; 7 positions agree with TRBD1. This CDR3 has 13 residues. Losses at the gene ends were 6 bases for V and 5 bases for J; bases not matched to a gene: 6. The germline CDR1 and CDR2 sequences are SEHNR and FQNEAQ (reference sequence). CDR3 DNA: TGTGCCAGCAGTCGCACAGGGGTAACTGAAGCTTTCTTT. This codes for CASSRTGVTEAFF.

The chain links TRBV5-1 to TRBJ1-6; TRBD1 matches 8 bases. From germline, CDR1 is SGHRS and CDR2 YFSETQ. CDR3 length equals 17 residues. V lost 0 bases and J lost 6; bases outside the gene matches: 8. The CDR3 region is CASSLGQGTRGNSPLHF. In DNA, the CDR3 is TGCGCCAGCAGCTTGGGACAGGGGACCAGAGGTAATTCACCCCTCCACTTT.

This rearrangement joins TRBV6-6 to TRBJ2-5; D possibly corresponds to TRBD1 (6 bases). V shed 9 bases and J shed 2 bases, with 16 bases lying between them. CDR1 and CDR2 (germline): MNHNY, SVGAGI (reference sequence). The length of the CDR3 is 14 residues. Here the CDR3 reads CASSTGQRQETQYF. The CDR3, as DNA: TGTGCCAGTAGTACCGGACAGCGACAAGAGACCCAGTACTTC.

The chain combines TRBV7-2 with TRBJ2-3; D could derive from TRBD1 or TRBD2 (6 bases each). The CDR3 has 14 residues. V gave up 2 bases and J gave up 6 bases, with 12 bases separating them. Germline CDR1 and CDR2: SGHTA and FQGNSA. Written as DNA, the CDR3 is TGTGCCAGCAGCTTAACGGGGGCCGGGGATACGCAGTATTTT. Residues: CASSLTGAGDTQYF.

The rearrangement links TRBV11-2 to TRBJ2-1; no reliable D call. V lost 1 base to trimming and J lost 12 bases, with 4 bases between them. Germline loops: CDR1 SGHAT, CDR2 FQNNGV. The CDR3 runs 10 residues. In nucleotides, the CDR3 is TGTGCCAGCAGCTTAGTCGGGCAGTTCTTC. Amino acid sequence: CASSLVGQFF. The full variable domain, rest sourced from reference TRBV11-2 and TRBJ2-1, is EAGVAQSPRYKIIEKRQSVAFWCNPISGHATLYWYQQILGQGPKLLIQFQNNGVVDDSQLPKDRFSAERLKGVDSTLKIQPAKLEDSAVYLCASSLVGQFFGPGTRLTVL.

This clone appeared a single time. The rearrangement uses TRBV18 and TRBJ2-2, with 7 bases matching TRBD1. This CDR3 is built from 14 residues. The junction had 6 bases not matched to a gene; V was cut back by 4 bases and J by 7 bases. CDR1 is KGHSH and CDR2 is LQKENI in the germline V gene. The CDR3 region has the DNA TGTGCCAGCTCACGACAAAACAGGGGCGGGGAGCTGTTTTTT. Protein product: CASSRQNRGGELFF. Full variable domain (rest looked up from reference TRBV18 and TRBJ2-2): NAGVMQNPRHLVRRRGQEARLRCSPMKGHSHVYWYRQLPEEGLKFMVYLQKENIIDESGMPKERFSAEFPKEGPSILRIQQVVRGDSAAYFCASSRQNRGGELFFGEGSRLTVL.

This clone has a single count. V gene TRBV5-1 combines with J gene TRBJ1-2; 7 bases map to TRBD1. V was pared by 0 bases and J by 7 bases, with 12 bases of the junction left unmatched. Germline CDR1 and CDR2: SGHRS and YFSETQ. The CDR3 runs 16 residues. The CDR3 DNA reads TGCGCCAGCAGCTTGGTGGGGGCCGGACAGGAAGGTGGCTACACCTTC. This sequence encodes CASSLVGAGQEGGYTF.

V is TRBV18 and J is TRBJ2-7, with D perhaps matching TRBD1 (5 bases). CDR1 KGHSH and CDR2 LQKENI come from the germline V gene. CDR3 size: 13 residues. V dropped 3 bases and J dropped 5 bases, with 11 bases sitting between them. The CDR3 loop reads CASSPLTEDEQYF. As DNA, the CDR3 is TGTGCCAGCTCACCTTTGACAGAGGACGAGCAGTACTTC.

This chain links TRBV19 with TRBJ2-7, with D perhaps given as TRBD1 or TRBD2 (5 bases each). CDR1 is LNHDA and CDR2 is SQIVND in the germline V gene (reference sequence). The CDR3 has 14 residues. V was trimmed by 3 bases and J by 4 bases, leaving 13 bases between them. CDR3 sequence: CASSIGAGRYEQYF. CDR3 DNA sequence: TGTGCCAGTAGTATTGGCGCAGGGAGATACGAGCAGTACTTC.

The rearrangement links TRBV6-9 to TRBJ2-1, with D hard to call. CDR3 length: 12 residues. V shed 2 bases and J shed 6 bases, with 5 bases lying between them. Per germline, CDR1 MNHGY and CDR2 SVAAGI. The CDR3 here is CASSYGPNEQFF. The DNA for the CDR3 is TGTGCCAGCAGTTATGGGCCCAATGAGCAGTTCTTC.

The chain is built from TRBV6-1 and TRBJ1-2, with D possibly TRBD1 on 6 matching bases. The germline V gene has CDR1 MNHNS and CDR2 SASEGT. The CDR3 is made up of 13 amino acids. With 6 bases removed from V and 1 base from J, the gap between germline ends came to 9 bases. CDR3 amino acids: CASSNRVNYGYTF. CDR3 nucleotides: TGTGCCAGCAGCAACAGGGTTAACTATGGCTACACCTTC.

CDR3 in amino acids: CASSDGNYNSPLHF. Written as DNA, the CDR3 is TGTGCCAGCAGTGACGGGAACTATAATTCACCCCTCCACTTT. V gene TRBV7-9 combines with J gene TRBJ1-6; D gene unclear. Trimming pared 6 bases from V and 3 bases from J, leaving 9 bases between. Germline V CDR1 and CDR2: SEHNR, FQNEAQ (reference sequence). The CDR3 runs to 14 residues.

The V call is TRBV11-2, the J call TRBJ2-7; 7 bases map to TRBD1. The germline CDR1 and CDR2 sequences are SGHAT and FQNNGV. CDR3 length: 15 residues. V lost 5 bases and J lost 0; bases outside the gene matches: 7. In DNA, the CDR3 is TGTGCCAGCAGCGCCCGGGACAGCTACTCCTACGAGCAGTACTTC. It encodes CASSARDSYSYEQYF. Combining the CDR3 with reference TRBV11-2 and TRBJ2-7 gives the whole variable domain EAGVAQSPRYKIIEKRQSVAFWCNPISGHATLYWYQQILGQGPKLLIQFQNNGVVDDSQLPKDRFSAERLKGVDSTLKIQPAKLEDSAVYLCASSARDSYSYEQYFGPGTRLTVT.

This clone was seen only a few times. The chain combines TRBV5-4 with TRBJ1-6; 7 bases are shared with TRBD1. Germline values: CDR1 SGHNT, CDR2 YYREEE (reference sequence). V lost 4 bases to trimming and J lost 7 bases; unmatched junction nucleotides: 5. The CDR3 loop spans 14 amino acids. Here the CDR3 DNA reads TGTGCCAGCAGCCGGCGGGACAGCAATTCACCCCTCCACTTT. It is translated as CASSRRDSNSPLHF. Together with reference TRBV5-4 and TRBJ1-6, the CDR3 gives the full variable domain: ETGVTQSPTHLIKTRGQQVTLRCSSQSGHNTVSWYQQALGQGPQFIFQYYREEENGRGNFPPRFSGLQFPNYSSELNVNALELDDSALYLCASSRRDSNSPLHFGNGTRLTVT.

The V call is TRBV27, the J call TRBJ2-5, with D tentatively TRBD1 (6 bases). Trimming stripped 5 bases from V and 4 bases from J, with 17 bases between. The germline gives CDR1 MNHEY, CDR2 SMNVEV (reference sequence). The CDR3 consists of 15 residues. CDR3 amino acids: CASSISDRLGETQYF. In nucleotides, the CDR3 is TGTGCCAGCAGTATCAGCGACAGGTTGGGAGAGACCCAGTACTTC.

This sequence joins TRBV5-1 and TRBJ1-1, with D tentatively TRBD1 (5 bases). This CDR3 comprises 14 residues. Trimming shortened V by 4 bases and J by 1 base, and 11 bases separated the two germline ends. Per the germline V gene, CDR1 is SGHRS and CDR2 is YFSETQ. CDR3: CASSTRVGNTEAFF. For the CDR3, the DNA is TGCGCCAGCAGCACCAGGGTGGGGAACACTGAAGCTTTCTTT. The complete variable domain, with remaining parts taken from reference TRBV5-1 and TRBJ1-1, reads KAGVTQTPRYLIKTRGQQVTLSCSPISGHRSVSWYQQTPGQGLQFLFEYFSETQRNKGNFPGRFSGRQFSNSRSEMNVSTLELGDSALYLCASSTRVGNTEAFFGQGTRLTVV.